The clone carrying this T cell receptor (beta chain) was picked up many times. V gave up 2 bases and J gave up 3 bases, with 4 bases separating them. The CDR3 runs to 11 residues. Germline lookup yields CDR1 SQVTM and CDR2 ANQGSEA. TCR alpha and beta CDR3 regions were amplified from RNA using iRepertoire nested multiplex PCR. TCRdb reprocessed the multiplex PCR reads via MiXCR and lists one record per CDR3 protein. There are more than 95,000 distinct CDR3 sequences in the sample; less than 30% occur only once, and 40% to 45% lies in the top ten. The sample belongs to a study of glioma-infiltrating T cells.

This clonotype was sampled from a human donor with low-grade glioma or glioblastoma, undergoing nonglioma brain surgery, or in good health (not recorded which). The specimen was glioma tissue, nonneoplastic brain tissue, or PBMCs (not recorded which). This chain links TRBV29-1 with TRBJ1-1; D unclear. This CDR3 reads CSVERHTEAFF. CDR3 nucleotides: TGCAGCGTTGAACGGCACACTGAAGCTTTCTTT.